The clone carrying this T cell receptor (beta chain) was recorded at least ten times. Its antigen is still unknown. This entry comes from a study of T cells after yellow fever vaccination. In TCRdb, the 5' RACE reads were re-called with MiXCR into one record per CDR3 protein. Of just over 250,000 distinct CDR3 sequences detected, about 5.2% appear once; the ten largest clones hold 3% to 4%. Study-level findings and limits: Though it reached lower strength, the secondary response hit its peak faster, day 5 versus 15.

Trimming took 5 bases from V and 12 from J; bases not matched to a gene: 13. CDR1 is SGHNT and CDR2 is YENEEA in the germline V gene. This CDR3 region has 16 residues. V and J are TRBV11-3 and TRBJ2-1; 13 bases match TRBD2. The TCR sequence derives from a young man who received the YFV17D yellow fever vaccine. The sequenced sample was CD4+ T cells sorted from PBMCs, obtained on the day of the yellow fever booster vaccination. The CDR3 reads CASSGEGLAGRRVQFF. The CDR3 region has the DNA TGTGCCAGCAGCGGTGAGGGACTAGCGGGGCGCAGGGTGCAGTTCTTC.